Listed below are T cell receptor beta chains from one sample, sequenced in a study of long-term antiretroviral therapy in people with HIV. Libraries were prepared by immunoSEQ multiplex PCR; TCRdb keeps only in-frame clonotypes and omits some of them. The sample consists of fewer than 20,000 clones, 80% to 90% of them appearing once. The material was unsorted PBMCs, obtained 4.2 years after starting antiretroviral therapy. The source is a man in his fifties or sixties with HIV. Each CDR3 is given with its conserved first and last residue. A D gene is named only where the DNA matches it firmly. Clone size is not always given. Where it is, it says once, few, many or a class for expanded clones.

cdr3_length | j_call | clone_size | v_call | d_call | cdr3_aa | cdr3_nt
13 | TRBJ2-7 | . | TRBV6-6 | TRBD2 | CASSYGTNYEQYF | TGTGCCAGCAGCTACGGGACTAACTACGAGCAGTACTTC
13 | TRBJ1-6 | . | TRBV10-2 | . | CAISEVLGSPLHF | TGCGCCATCAGTGAGGTTTTGGGTTCACCCCTCCACTTT
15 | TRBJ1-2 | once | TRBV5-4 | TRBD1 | CASSLTGSGGYGYTF | TGTGCCAGCAGCCTGACAGGGTCTGGAGGCTATGGCTACACCTTC
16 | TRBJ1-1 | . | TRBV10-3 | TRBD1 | CAISESRTGGGTEAFF | TGTGCCATCAGTGAGTCGCGGACAGGGGGAGGCACTGAAGCTTTCTTT
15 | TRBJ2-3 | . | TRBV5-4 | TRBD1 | CASSLPGQGTDTQYF | TGTGCCAGCAGCCTACCGGGACAGGGCACAGATACGCAGTATTTT
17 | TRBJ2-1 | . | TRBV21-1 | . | CASSNRPGQGVMGEQFF | TGTGCCAGCAGCAATAGACCGGGACAGGGTGTTATGGGTGAGCAGTTCTTC
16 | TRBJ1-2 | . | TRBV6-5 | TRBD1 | CASSYLRTGGGYGYTF | TGTGCCAGCAGTTACCTGAGGACAGGGGGTGGCTATGGCTACACCTTC
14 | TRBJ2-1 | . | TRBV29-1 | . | CSVAEGGATGEQFF | TGCAGCGTGGCGGAAGGGGGAGCAACCGGTGAGCAGTTCTTC
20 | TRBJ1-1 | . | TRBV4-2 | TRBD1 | CASSQTPGQTFLKSNTEAFF | TGTGCCAGCAGCCAAACCCCGGGACAGACTTTCCTAAAAAGTAACACTGAAGCTTTCTTT
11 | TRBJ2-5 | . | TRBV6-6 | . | CASSRGETQYF | TGTGCCAGCAGCCGAGGGGAGACCCAGTACTTC
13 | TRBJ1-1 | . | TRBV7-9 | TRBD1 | CASSRDRVTEAFF | TGTGCCAGCAGCCGGGACAGGGTTACTGAAGCTTTCTTT
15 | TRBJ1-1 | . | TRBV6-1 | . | CASSEAVTMNTEAFF | TGTGCCAGCAGTGAAGCCGTAACTATGAACACTGAAGCTTTCTTT
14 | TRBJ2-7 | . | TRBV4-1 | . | CASSQDSGGWVEYF | TGCGCCAGCAGCCAAGATTCGGGGGGCTGGGTGGAGTACTTC
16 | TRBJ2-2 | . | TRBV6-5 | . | CASSYSRTVYTGELFF | TGTGCCAGCAGTTACTCGCGGACAGTGTACACCGGGGAGCTGTTTTTT
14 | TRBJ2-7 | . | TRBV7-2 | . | CASSPEVSFYEQYF | TGTGCCAGCAGCCCCGAAGTGTCCTTCTACGAGCAGTACTTC
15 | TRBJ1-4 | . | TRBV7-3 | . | CASSLGVGGNEKLFF | TGTGCCAGCAGCTTAGGGGTGGGGGGCAATGAAAAACTGTTTTTT
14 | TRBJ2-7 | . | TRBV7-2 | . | CASSPGQFSYEQYF | TGTGCCAGCAGCCCTGGACAGTTCTCCTACGAGCAGTACTTC
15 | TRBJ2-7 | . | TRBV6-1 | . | CASSESPPSSYEQYF | TGTGCCAGCAGTGAAAGCCCACCAAGCTCCTACGAGCAGTACTTC
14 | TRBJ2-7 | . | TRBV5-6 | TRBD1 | CASSRDRNSYEQYF | TGTGCCAGCAGTCGGGACAGGAACTCCTACGAGCAGTACTTC
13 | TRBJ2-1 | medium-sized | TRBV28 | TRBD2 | CASSIGTSGEQFF | TGTGCCAGCAGCATCGGGACTAGTGGTGAGCAGTTCTTC
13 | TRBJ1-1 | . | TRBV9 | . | CASSADVLREAFF | TGTGCCAGCAGCGCAGACGTCCTGAGGGAAGCTTTCTTT
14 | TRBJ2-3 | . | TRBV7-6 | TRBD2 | CASSLVAGGDTQYF | TGTGCCAGCAGCTTGGTAGCGGGAGGAGATACGCAGTATTTT
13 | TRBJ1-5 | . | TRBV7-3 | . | CASSLSSNQPQHF | TGTGCCAGCAGCTTATCCAGCAATCAGCCCCAGCATTTT
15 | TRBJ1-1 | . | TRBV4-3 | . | CASSQPGQPNTEAFF | TGCGCCAGCAGCCAGCCGGGACAACCTAACACTGAAGCTTTCTTT
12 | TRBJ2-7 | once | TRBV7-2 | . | CASSFELNEQYF | TGTGCCAGCAGCTTTGAATTGAACGAGCAGTACTTC
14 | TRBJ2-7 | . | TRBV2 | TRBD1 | CASRFRDRGGEQYF | TGTGCCAGCCGTTTCCGGGACAGGGGAGGCGAGCAGTACTTC
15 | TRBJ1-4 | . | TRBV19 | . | CASPRTQGPYEKLFF | TGTGCCAGTCCCCGTACCCAGGGGCCCTATGAAAAACTGTTTTTT
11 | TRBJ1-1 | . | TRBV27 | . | CASGLRTEAFF | TGTGCCAGCGGTCTGAGGACTGAAGCTTTCTTT
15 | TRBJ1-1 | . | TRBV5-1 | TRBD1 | CASSLMSGTATEAFF | TGCGCCAGCAGCTTGATGTCCGGGACAGCCACTGAAGCTTTCTTT
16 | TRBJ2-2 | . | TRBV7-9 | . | CASISSRDTGTGELFF | TGTGCCAGCATCTCAAGCCGGGACACGGGCACCGGGGAGCTGTTTTTT
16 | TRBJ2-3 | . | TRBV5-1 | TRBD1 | CASDSGGYFSTDTQYF | TGCGCCAGCGACTCAGGGGGCTACTTTAGCACAGATACGCAGTATTTT
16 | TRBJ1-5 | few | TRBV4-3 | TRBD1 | CASSQGQGPSNQPQHF | TGCGCCAGCAGCCAAGGACAGGGGCCTAGCAATCAGCCCCAGCATTTT
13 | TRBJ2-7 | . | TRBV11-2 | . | CASSLRTSNEQYF | TGTGCCAGCAGCTTAAGGACAAGCAACGAGCAGTACTTC
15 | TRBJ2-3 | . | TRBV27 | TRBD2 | CASSLLAGWEDTQYF | TGTGCCAGCAGCCTCCTAGCGGGGTGGGAAGATACGCAGTATTTT
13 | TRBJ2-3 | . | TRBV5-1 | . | CASSLDSADTQYF | TGCGCCAGCAGCTTGGATTCGGCAGATACGCAGTATTTT
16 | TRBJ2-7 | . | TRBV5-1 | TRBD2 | CASSPSSGLARMEQYF | TGCGCCAGCAGCCCTTCATCGGGACTAGCTCGTATGGAGCAGTACTTC
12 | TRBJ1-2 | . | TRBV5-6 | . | CASSLLMYGYTF | TGTGCCAGCAGCTTGTTGATGTATGGCTACACCTTC
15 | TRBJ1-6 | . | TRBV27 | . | CASSQGSGLNSPLHF | TGTGCCAGCAGTCAGGGGAGTGGGTTGAATTCACCCCTCCACTTT
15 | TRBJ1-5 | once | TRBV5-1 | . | CASSLGGGSNQPQHF | TGCGCCAGCAGCTTGGGAGGGGGAAGCAATCAGCCCCAGCATTTT
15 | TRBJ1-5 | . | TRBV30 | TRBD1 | CAWSTGQGRNQPQHF | TGTGCCTGGAGTACCGGACAGGGAAGGAATCAGCCCCAGCATTTT
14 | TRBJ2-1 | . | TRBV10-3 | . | CAISVLGGRDEQFF | TGTGCCATCAGCGTCCTCGGGGGGCGGGATGAGCAGTTCTTC
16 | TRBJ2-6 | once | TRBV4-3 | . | CASSQDLGDGANVLTF | TGCGCCAGCAGCCAAGATTTGGGGGACGGGGCCAACGTCCTGACTTTC
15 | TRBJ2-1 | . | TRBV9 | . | CASSVSGRTYNEQFF | TGTGCCAGCAGCGTGTCGGGGCGAACTTACAATGAGCAGTTCTTC
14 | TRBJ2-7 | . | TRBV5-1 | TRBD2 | CASSLVPSGVEQYF | TGCGCCAGCAGCTTGGTGCCTAGCGGGGTCGAGCAGTACTTC
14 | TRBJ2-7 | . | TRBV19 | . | CASSRKDGAYEQYF | TGTGCCAGTTCCCGAAAGGACGGGGCCTACGAGCAGTACTTC
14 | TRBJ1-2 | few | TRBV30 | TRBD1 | CAWSAGQRSYGYTF | TGTGCCTGGAGTGCGGGACAGCGTTCCTATGGCTACACCTTC
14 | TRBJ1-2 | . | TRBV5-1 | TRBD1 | CASSLGSDRGGYTF | TGCGCCAGCAGCTTGGGTTCAGACAGGGGCGGCTACACCTTC
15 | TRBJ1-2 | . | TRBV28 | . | CASSLLTGYNYGYTF | TGTGCCAGCAGTTTACTGACAGGCTATAACTATGGCTACACCTTC